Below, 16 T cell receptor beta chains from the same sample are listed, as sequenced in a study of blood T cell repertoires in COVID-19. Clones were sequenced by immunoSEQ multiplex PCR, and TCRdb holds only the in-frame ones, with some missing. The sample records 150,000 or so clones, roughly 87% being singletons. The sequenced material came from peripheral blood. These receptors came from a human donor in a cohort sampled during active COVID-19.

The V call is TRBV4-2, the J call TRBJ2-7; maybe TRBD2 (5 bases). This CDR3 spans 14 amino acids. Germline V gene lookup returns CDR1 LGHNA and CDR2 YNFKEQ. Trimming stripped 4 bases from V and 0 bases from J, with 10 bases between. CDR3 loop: CASSRNSVSYEQYF. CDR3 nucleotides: TGTGCCAGCAGCCGGAATAGCGTCTCCTACGAGCAGTACTTC.

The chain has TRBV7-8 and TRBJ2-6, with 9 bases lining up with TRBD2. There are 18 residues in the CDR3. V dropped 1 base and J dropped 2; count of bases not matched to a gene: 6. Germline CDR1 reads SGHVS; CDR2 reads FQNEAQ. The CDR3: CASSLGGAGGTGANVLTF. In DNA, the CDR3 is TGTGCCAGCAGCTTAGGAGGCGCGGGAGGGACTGGGGCCAACGTCCTGACTTTC.

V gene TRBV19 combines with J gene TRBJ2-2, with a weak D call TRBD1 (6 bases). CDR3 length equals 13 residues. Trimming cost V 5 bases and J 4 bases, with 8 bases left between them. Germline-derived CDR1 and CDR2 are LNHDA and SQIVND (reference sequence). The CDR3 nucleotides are TGTGCCAGTAGTCAGGACAGCACCGGGGAGCTGTTTTTT. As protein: CASSQDSTGELFF.

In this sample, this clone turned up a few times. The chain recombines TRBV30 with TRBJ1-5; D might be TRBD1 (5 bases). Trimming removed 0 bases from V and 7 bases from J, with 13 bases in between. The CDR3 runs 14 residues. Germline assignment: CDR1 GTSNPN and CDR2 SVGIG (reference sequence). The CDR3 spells CAWSVSGGYQPQHF. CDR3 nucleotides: TGTGCCTGGAGTGTTTCCGGGGGATACCAGCCCCAGCATTTT.

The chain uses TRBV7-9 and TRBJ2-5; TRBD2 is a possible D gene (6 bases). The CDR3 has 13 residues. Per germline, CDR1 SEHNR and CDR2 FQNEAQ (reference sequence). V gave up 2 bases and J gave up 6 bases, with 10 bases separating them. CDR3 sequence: CASSLSGGQTQYF. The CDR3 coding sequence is TGTGCCAGCAGCTTATCCGGGGGACAGACCCAGTACTTC.

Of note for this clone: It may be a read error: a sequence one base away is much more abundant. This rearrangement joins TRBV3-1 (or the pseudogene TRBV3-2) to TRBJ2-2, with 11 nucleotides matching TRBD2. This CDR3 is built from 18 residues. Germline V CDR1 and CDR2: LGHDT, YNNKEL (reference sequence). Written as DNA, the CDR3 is TGTCCCAGCAGCAATCGACCTTTAGCGGGGGGGCATATCGGGGAGCTGTTTTTT. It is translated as CPSSNRPLAGGHIGELFF.

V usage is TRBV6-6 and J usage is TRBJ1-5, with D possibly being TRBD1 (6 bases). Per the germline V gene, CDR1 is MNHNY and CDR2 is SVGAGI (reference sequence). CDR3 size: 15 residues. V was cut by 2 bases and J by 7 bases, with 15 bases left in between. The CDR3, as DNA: TGTGCCAGCAGTTACGCCGGGGGGGGCGGACAGCCCCAGCATTTT. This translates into CASSYAGGGGQPQHF.

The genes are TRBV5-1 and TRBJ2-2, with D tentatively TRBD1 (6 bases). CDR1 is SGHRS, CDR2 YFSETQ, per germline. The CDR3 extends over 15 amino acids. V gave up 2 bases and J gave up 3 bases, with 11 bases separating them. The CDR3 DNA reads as TGCGCCAGCAGCTTTAGCAGGGGTTACACCGGGGAGCTGTTTTTT. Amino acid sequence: CASSFSRGYTGELFF.

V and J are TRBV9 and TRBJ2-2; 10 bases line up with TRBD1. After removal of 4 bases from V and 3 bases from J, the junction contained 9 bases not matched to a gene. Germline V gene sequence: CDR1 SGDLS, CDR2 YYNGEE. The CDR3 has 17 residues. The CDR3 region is CASSTSPGTGDTGELFF. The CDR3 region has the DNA TGTGCCAGCAGCACAAGTCCCGGGACAGGGGACACCGGGGAGCTGTTTTTT.

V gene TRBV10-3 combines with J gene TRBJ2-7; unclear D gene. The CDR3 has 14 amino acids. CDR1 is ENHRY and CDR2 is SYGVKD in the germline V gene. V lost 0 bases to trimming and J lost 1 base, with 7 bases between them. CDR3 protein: CAISESPGSYEQYF. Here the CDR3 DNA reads TGTGCCATCAGTGAGTCCCCCGGTTCCTACGAGCAGTACTTC.

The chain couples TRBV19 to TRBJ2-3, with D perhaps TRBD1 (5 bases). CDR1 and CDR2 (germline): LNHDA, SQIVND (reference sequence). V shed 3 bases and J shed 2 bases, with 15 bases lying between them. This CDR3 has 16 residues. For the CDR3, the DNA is TGTGCCAGTAGTATCGGGTGGGGCCAGGACACAGATACGCAGTATTTT. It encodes CASSIGWGQDTDTQYF. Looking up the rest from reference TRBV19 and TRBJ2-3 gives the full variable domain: DGGITQSPKYLFRKEGQNVTLSCEQNLNHDAMYWYRQDPGQGLRLIYYSQIVNDFQKGDIAEGYSVSREKKESFPLTVTSAQKNPTAFYLCASSIGWGQDTDTQYFGPGTRLTVL.

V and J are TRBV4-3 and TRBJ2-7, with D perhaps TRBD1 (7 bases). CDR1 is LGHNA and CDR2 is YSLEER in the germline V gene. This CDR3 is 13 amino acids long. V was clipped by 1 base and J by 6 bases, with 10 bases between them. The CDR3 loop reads CASSQGGTAEQYF. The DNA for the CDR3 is TGCGCCAGCAGCCAAGGCGGGACAGCCGAGCAGTACTTC.

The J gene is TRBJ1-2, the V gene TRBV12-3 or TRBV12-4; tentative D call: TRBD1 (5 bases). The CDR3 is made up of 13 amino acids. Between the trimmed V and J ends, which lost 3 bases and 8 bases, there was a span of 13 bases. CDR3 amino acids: CASSFGGVEGYTF. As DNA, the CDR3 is TGTGCCAGCAGTTTTGGGGGGGTGGAGGGCTACACCTTC.

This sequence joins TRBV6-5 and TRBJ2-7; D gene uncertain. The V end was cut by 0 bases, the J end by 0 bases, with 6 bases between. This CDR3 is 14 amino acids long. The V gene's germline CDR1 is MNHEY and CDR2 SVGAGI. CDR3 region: CASSYSTDSYEQYF. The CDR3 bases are TGTGCCAGCAGTTACTCGACTGACTCCTACGAGCAGTACTTC.

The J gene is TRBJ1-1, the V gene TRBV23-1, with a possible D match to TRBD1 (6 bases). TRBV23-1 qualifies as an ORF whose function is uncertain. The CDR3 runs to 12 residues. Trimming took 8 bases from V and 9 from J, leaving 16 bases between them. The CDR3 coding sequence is TGCGCCAGCCCTTCTGGAGGACAGCAAGCTTTCTTT. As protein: CASPSGGQQAFF.

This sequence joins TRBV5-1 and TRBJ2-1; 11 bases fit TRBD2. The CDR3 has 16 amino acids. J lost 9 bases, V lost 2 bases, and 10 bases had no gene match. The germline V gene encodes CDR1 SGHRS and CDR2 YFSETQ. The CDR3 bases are TGCGCCAGCAGCTTTTCCGGGACTAGCGGAGGGGGTGAGCAGTTCTTC. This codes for CASSFSGTSGGGEQFF.